This T cell receptor (beta chain) is drawn from a study of T cell responses to AZD1222 COVID-19 vaccine. Study-wide results and limits: The study sampled repertoires only after the peak T cell response. There were vaccine-associated CD4 TCRs across spike, dominant at 160-218 and 743-854. Among AZD1222 vaccinees, only 6 or 7 were seropositive at baseline. As reported, nearly half of all spike-specific TCRs target variant regions that are unmutated.

Remarks on this clone: Its antigen is unidentified.

Germline trimming cut 3 bases from V and 6 bases from J; bases unmatched to any gene: 10. The CDR3 contains 15 residues. In germline, CDR1 is SGDLS, CDR2 YYNGEE. Produced via immunoSEQ multiplex PCR; TCRdb's table is partial and in-frame only. The table includes about 190,000 clones, approximately 91% detected once. The starting material was peripheral blood, obtained on day 0 of AZD1222 vaccination. V is TRBV9 and J is TRBJ2-7, with 9 bases that match TRBD1. The sequence came from an adult in good health. The CDR3 DNA reads TGTGCCAGCAGCGAGGGGGGACAGGGTATTGTCGAGCAGTACTTC. Its translation: CASSEGGQGIVEQYF.